This T cell receptor beta chain came from a study of T cell repertoires in cytomegalovirus infection (dated 2019 in TCRdb). Regarding the research as a whole: The HLA type of each donor mattered for the analysis, because public TCR beta signatures pointed to carriage of CMV infection along with the matching HLA type.

The CDR3 has 15 amino acids, counting the end cysteine and phenylalanine. Only the CDR3 portion is preserved as DNA: 45 bases, with reading frame beginning at the first base. Trimming at the junction amounts to 6 bases on V and 1 base on J, and the germline ends lie 15 bases apart. The germline V gene yields MNHEY for CDR1 and SVGAGI for CDR2. Instrument on record: Illumina HiSeq 1500. TCRdb handled the public reads itself, with Q25 trimming in fastp and clone calling in MiXCR, and kept productive beta chains. Duplicate CDR3 protein sequences are folded into a single record with the most common DNA and genes. The sample contains 200,000 to 300,000 distinct CDR3 sequences, roughly 9.1% of them found a single time. The ten largest make up over 12% of the sample. The sample holds a few counts of this clonotype. The antigen this receptor binds is unknown. No much larger clonotype is one base removed from it; base qualities were not supplied.

Study-wide findings and limitations: In both this cohort and an independent roughly 330-donor cohort, the cumulative frequency of public TCR beta family members distinguished carriers of CMV infection plus the relevant HLA type. In the ex vivo response, HLA-C-restricted CMV-specific TCR beta clonotypes were dominant, and in two of eight donors the single most frequent clonotype came from this HLA-C-restricted group.

The sequencing sample was made of PBMCs. The chain is encoded by TRBV6-5 joined to TRBJ1-1; the D gene assignment is ambiguous. The receptor was derived from a human donor in good health (CMV status not recorded). Some clones in this sample may be carry-over from other donors' samples. The CDR3 corresponds to CASRPPLSRNTEAFF. The DNA reads TGTGCCAGCAGACCTCCATTGAGTAGGAACACTGAAGCTTTCTTT.